Listed below are T cell receptor beta chains from one sample, sequenced in a study of blood T cell repertoires in COVID-19. Data came from immunoSEQ multiplex PCR; TCRdb stores just in-frame clones and leaves some out. The sample carries tens of thousands of clones, less than 90% recorded once. Sequencing used peripheral blood. The receptors derive from a man aged 50-60 years with acute or convalescent COVID-19. Each CDR3 is given without its conserved first and last residue. Each record gives: D gene, V gene, J gene, CDR3 protein. The D gene is left open where the match is weak.

>TRBD2|TRBV7-2|TRBJ2-1
ASSPLAVDNEQF
>NA|TRBV27|TRBJ2-1
ASSLPDRYNEQF
>TRBD1|TRBV7-2|TRBJ2-1
ASNSQGQGAFEQF
>TRBD2|TRBV4-1|TRBJ2-7
ASSQGTSGRERYEQY
>NA|TRBV7-6|TRBJ2-1
ASSLALGSRGGLEQF
>TRBD1|TRBV28|TRBJ2-1
ASSLLGGTGLNEQF
>NA|TRBV7-2|TRBJ2-1
ASSLVWDGRGYNEQF
>NA|TRBV2|TRBJ1-4
ASRVEVEKLF
>TRBD1|TRBV2|TRBJ1-6
ASRASLGDRDPLH
>TRBD1|TRBV5-1|TRBJ1-5
ASSSTGAINQPQH
>TRBD2|TRBV7-7|TRBJ2-3
ASSPSSGYTDTQY
>NA|TRBV5-1|TRBJ2-7
ASSTSGQHYEQY
>TRBD1|TRBV4-3|TRBJ1-2
ASSHGTGDYGYT
>NA|TRBV4-1|TRBJ1-5
ASSREGQIGNQPQH
>TRBD2|TRBV6-5|TRBJ2-4
ASSYSGGADHY
>NA|TRBV27|TRBJ2-1
ASSLEGASYNEQF
>TRBD2|TRBV7-2|TRBJ2-7
ASRNPLGLASPYEQY
>NA|TRBV19|TRBJ1-5
ASSIAGVAPYNQPQH
>NA|TRBV18|TRBJ1-1
ASSPLSTEAF
>TRBD2|TRBV10-3|TRBJ2-1
AISVSPSGDNEQF
>TRBD1|TRBV4-1|TRBJ1-1
ASSQADRVAAF
>NA|TRBV27|TRBJ2-7
ATQGGVHEQY
>NA|TRBV5-5|TRBJ1-6
ASSLSRGSSPLH
>TRBD1|TRBV3-1/TRBV3-2|TRBJ1-6
ASSPGQFNSPLH
>TRBD1|TRBV6-5|TRBJ1-5
ASSLGQGNQPQH
>NA|TRBV9|TRBJ2-2
ASSVDAIEKRELF
>NA|TRBV27|TRBJ2-1
ASSLPANGPSYNEQF
>TRBD2|TRBV10-3|TRBJ2-3
AMKSGTSGRWTDTQY
>TRBD1|TRBV6-2/TRBV6-3|TRBJ1-6
ASSYPGTGRWNSPLH
>NA|TRBV29-1|TRBJ2-6
SAFRDTDSGANVLT
>TRBD2|TRBV15|TRBJ2-1
ATSRVAGTTMRQF
>NA|TRBV29-1|TRBJ2-6
SVEEGSPSGANVLT
>NA|TRBV6-5|TRBJ2-1
ASSPNLRNEQF
>TRBD1|TRBV11-3|TRBJ1-2
ASSLRKQGNGYT
>TRBD1|TRBV28|TRBJ1-2
ASSRQGPFYGYT
>TRBD2|TRBV6-4|TRBJ2-1
ASSEGLAVWNEQF
>TRBD2|TRBV9|TRBJ2-1
ASSGPSGGAGEQF
>TRBD1|TRBV7-2|TRBJ2-7
ASSPGTGKGIYEQY
>NA|TRBV29-1|TRBJ1-2
SVEDGNNYGYT
>TRBD1|TRBV5-1|TRBJ1-2
ASSLVAGGLGYT
>TRBD2|TRBV30|TRBJ2-2
ARRRLAGGNTGELF
>NA|TRBV9|TRBJ1-1
ASSAPGHPNTEAF
>NA|TRBV20-1|TRBJ1-6
SASKPGAYNSPLH
>TRBD1|TRBV4-1|TRBJ1-2
ASSQDRTGYGYT
>TRBD2|TRBV3-1/TRBV3-2|TRBJ2-2
ASSQSGAGELF
>NA|TRBV29-1|TRBJ2-1
SAGLVRASNVGQF
>NA|TRBV7-9|TRBJ1-1
ASSLAGHKNTEAF
>NA|TRBV7-2|TRBJ2-7
ASSLDRVGEQY
>NA|TRBV27|TRBJ2-3
ASSLRTAWSAGHTDTQY